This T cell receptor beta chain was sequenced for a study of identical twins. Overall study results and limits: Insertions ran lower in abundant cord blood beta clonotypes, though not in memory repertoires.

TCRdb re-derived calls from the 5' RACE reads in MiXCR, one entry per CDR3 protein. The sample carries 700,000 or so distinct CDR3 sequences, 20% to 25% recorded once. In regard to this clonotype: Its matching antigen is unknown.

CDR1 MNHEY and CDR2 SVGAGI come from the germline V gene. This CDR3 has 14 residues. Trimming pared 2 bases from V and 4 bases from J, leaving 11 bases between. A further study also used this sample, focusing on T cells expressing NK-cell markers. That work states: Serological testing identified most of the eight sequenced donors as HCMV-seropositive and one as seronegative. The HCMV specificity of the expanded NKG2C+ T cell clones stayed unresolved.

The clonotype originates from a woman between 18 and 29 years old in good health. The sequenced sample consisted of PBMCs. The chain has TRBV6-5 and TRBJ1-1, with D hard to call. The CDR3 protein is CASSYRKSFTEAFF. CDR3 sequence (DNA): TGTGCCAGCAGTTACAGGAAGAGCTTCACTGAAGCTTTCTTT.